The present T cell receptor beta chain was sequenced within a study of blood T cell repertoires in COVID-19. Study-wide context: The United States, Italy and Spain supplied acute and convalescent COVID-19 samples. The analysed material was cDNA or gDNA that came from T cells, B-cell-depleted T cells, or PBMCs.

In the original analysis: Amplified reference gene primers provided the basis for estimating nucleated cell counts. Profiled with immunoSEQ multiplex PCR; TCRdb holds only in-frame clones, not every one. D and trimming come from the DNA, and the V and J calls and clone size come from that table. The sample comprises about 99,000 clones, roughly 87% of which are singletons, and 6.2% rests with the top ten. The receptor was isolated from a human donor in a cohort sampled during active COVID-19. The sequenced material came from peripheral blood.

The CDR3 here is CASIHLGGNTGELFF. CDR3 bases: TGTGCCAGCATTCATTTGGGGGGGAACACCGGGGAGCTGTTTTTT. V is TRBV7-8 and J is TRBJ2-2, with D possibly being TRBD2 (6 bases). The V and J ends lost 7 bases and 1 base respectively, with 13 bases between them. This CDR3 comprises 15 residues. Germline lookup yields CDR1 SGHVS and CDR2 FQNEAQ.